The source of this TCR beta chain is a study of identifying expanded T cells in peripheral blood. Repertoires were generated with immunoSEQ multiplex PCR, while TCRdb's copy carries only in-frame clones and drops some. The sample lists about 52,000 clones, approximately 86% occurring once. The germline gives CDR1 SGHVS, CDR2 FNYEAQ. The CDR3 totals 18 residues. The ends lost 5 bases at V and 0 bases at J; junction bases unmatched: 10. J is TRBJ2-2 and V is TRBV7-6; 9 bases agree with TRBD1. The TCR comes from a person aged 18 to 70 in good health. Sequencing used blood. The CDR3 bases are TGTGCCAGCAGCCCCAGTCCCGGGACAGGGCCGAACACCGGGGAGCTGTTTTTT. This translates into CASSPSPGTGPNTGELFF.